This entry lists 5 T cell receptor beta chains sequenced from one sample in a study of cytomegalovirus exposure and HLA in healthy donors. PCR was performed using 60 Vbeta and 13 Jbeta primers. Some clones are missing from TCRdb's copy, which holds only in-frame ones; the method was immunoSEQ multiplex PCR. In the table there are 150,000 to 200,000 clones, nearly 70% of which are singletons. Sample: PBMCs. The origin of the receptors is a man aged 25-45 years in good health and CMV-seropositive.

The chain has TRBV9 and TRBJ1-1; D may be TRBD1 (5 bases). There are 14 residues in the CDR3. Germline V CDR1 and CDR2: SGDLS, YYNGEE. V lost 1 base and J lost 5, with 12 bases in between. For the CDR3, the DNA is TGTGCCAGCAGCGTATTAACAGGTGAGACTGAAGCTTTCTTT. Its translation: CASSVLTGETEAFF.

The CDR3 coding sequence is TGTGCCAGCAGCCGGGGGGGGTACCAAGAGACCCAGTACTTC. It codes for CASSRGGYQETQYF. The chain employs TRBV11-3 and TRBJ2-5, with 8 bases that match TRBD2. V was pared by 5 bases and J by 0 bases, with 2 bases of the junction left unmatched. Germline loops: CDR1 SGHNT, CDR2 YENEEA. The CDR3 loop spans 14 amino acids.

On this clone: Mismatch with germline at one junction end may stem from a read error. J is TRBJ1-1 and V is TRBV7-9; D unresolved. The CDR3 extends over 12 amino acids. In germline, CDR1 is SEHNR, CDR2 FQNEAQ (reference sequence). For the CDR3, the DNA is TGTTCCAGCAGCTCAATGAACACTGAAGCTTTCTTT. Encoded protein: CSSSSMNTEAFF. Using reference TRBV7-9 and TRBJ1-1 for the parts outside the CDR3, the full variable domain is DTGVSQNPRHKITKRGQNVTFRCDPISEHNRLYWYRQTLGQGPEFLTYFQNEAQLEKSRLLSDRFSAERPKGSFSTLEIQRTEQGDSAMYLCSSSSMNTEAFFGQGTRLTVV.

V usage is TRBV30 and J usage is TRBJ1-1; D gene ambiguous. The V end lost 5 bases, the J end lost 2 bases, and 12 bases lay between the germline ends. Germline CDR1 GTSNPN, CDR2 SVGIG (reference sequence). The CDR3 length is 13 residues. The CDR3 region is CAWDRRINTEAFF. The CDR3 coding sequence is TGTGCCTGGGACCGGAGAATTAACACTGAAGCTTTCTTT.

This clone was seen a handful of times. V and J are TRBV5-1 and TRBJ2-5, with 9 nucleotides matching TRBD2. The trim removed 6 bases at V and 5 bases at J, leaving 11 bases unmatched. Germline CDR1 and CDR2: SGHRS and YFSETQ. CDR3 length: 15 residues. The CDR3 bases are TGCGCCAGCACCCTATCTGGCGGGAGGGTGGAGACCCAGTACTTC. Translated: CASTLSGGRVETQYF.